These 6 T cell receptor beta chains were sequenced from one sample in a study of shared clonotypes between healthy human individuals. Only in-frame clones appear in the TCRdb table, and some are missing; sequencing was by immunoSEQ multiplex PCR. The profile shows approximately 640,000 clones, approximately 79% of them singletons. Sequencing was performed on memory CD4+ T cells sorted from blood. Subset of the sample: CD45RA-negative fraction. All receptors derive from a woman aged 25 to 45 in good health.

The chain recombines TRBV5-1 with TRBJ2-1; D not certain. The CDR3 sequence is 16 residues long. The V and J ends lost 5 bases and 2 bases respectively, with 17 bases between them. The germline gives CDR1 SGHRS, CDR2 YFSETQ. Here the CDR3 DNA reads TGCGCCAGCAGTTCGATCCCCAGGCAGCCCTACAATGAGCAGTTCTTC. This gives the protein CASSSIPRQPYNEQFF. Complete variable domain (other parts from reference TRBV5-1 and TRBJ2-1): KAGVTQTPRYLIKTRGQQVTLSCSPISGHRSVSWYQQTPGQGLQFLFEYFSETQRNKGNFPGRFSGRQFSNSRSEMNVSTLELGDSALYLCASSSIPRQPYNEQFFGPGTRLTVL.

This chain uses TRBV5-1 with TRBJ2-2, with D possibly TRBD1 on 6 matching bases. The CDR3 is 16 amino acids. The V end was cut by 4 bases, the J end by 4 bases, with 17 bases between. Germline CDR1 SGHRS, CDR2 YFSETQ. DNA for the CDR3: TGCGCCAGCAGCCTGCGGGCAGGGGCGGTCACCGGGGAGCTGTTTTTT. Protein product: CASSLRAGAVTGELFF.

About this clone: The sample holds other DNA sequences that translate to the same CDR3. The chain recombines TRBV19 with TRBJ2-4, with D tentatively TRBD1 (5 bases). The CDR3 is made up of 16 amino acids. Trimming stripped 1 base from V and 0 bases from J, with 10 bases between. CDR1 and CDR2 (germline): LNHDA, SQIVND (reference sequence). The CDR3 sequence: CASSIGTGLAKNIQYF. The DNA for the CDR3 is TGTGCCAGTAGTATAGGCACAGGATTAGCCAAAAACATTCAGTACTTC. The variable domain in full, completed from reference TRBV19 and TRBJ2-4, reads DGGITQSPKYLFRKEGQNVTLSCEQNLNHDAMYWYRQDPGQGLRLIYYSQIVNDFQKGDIAEGYSVSREKKESFPLTVTSAQKNPTAFYLCASSIGTGLAKNIQYFGAGTRLSVL.

The CDR3 nucleotides are TGTGCCAGTAGTCGCCCGGGAGTCTACGAGCAGTACTTC. The encoded protein is CASSRPGVYEQYF. V and J are TRBV19 and TRBJ2-7; perhaps TRBD2 as D (6 bases). Trimming left V 5 bases short and J 3 bases short, with 11 bases between. CDR3 size: 13 residues. The germline gives CDR1 LNHDA, CDR2 SQIVND (reference sequence).

The J gene is TRBJ2-1, the V gene TRBV7-9, with D perhaps TRBD1 or TRBD2 (5 bases each). V lost 5 bases and J lost 1, with 15 bases in between. CDR1 and CDR2 from the germline V gene are SEHNR and FQNEAQ (reference sequence). The CDR3 is made up of 16 amino acids. The DNA for the CDR3 is TGTGCCAGCAGCCCGCCTCCGGGGCAATCCTACAATGAGCAGTTCTTC. This encodes CASSPPPGQSYNEQFF.

V usage is TRBV2 and J usage is TRBJ1-5; the D gene is possibly TRBD1 (5 bases). This CDR3 region has 15 residues. Per the germline V gene, CDR1 is SNHLY and CDR2 is FYNNEI. Between the trimmed V and J ends, which lost 2 bases and 0 bases, there was a span of 8 bases. CDR3 nucleotide sequence: TGTGCCAGCAGTGAAATGGGGGATAGCAATCAGCCCCAGCATTTT. Its translation is CASSEMGDSNQPQHF.